The rows below give T cell receptor beta chains drawn from one sample of a study of shared clonotypes between healthy human individuals. Sequencing used immunoSEQ multiplex PCR; TCRdb keeps in-frame clones, though not all of them. The sample lists under 2,500,000 clones, 90% to 96% occurring once. Sequencing was carried out using naive CD4+ T cells sorted from blood. These receptors were collected from a man younger than 35 in good health. Each CDR3 is given with its conserved first and last residue. Each record gives: V gene, D gene, clone size, J gene, CDR3 protein, CDR3 DNA. D genes are given only for firm matches. Rows give clone size only sometimes, using once, few, many, or a class for an expanded clone.

V gene: TRBV30
D gene: NA
clone size: NA
J gene: TRBJ2-5
CDR3 protein: CAWMEQETQYF
CDR3 DNA: TGTGCCTGGATGGAGCAAGAGACCCAGTACTTC

V gene: TRBV6-5
D gene: TRBD2
clone size: NA
J gene: TRBJ2-7
CDR3 protein: CASSYRAGGPYEQYF
CDR3 DNA: TGTGCCAGCAGTTACCGAGCGGGAGGGCCCTACGAGCAGTACTTC

V gene: TRBV2
D gene: NA
clone size: NA
J gene: TRBJ2-3
CDR3 protein: CASRGQLSDTQYF
CDR3 DNA: TGTGCCAGCAGAGGACAGCTTTCAGATACGCAGTATTTT

V gene: TRBV7-8
D gene: TRBD2
clone size: once
J gene: TRBJ2-7
CDR3 protein: CASSLNWVAGGTYEQYF
CDR3 DNA: TGTGCCAGCAGCTTAAATTGGGTAGCGGGAGGGACCTACGAGCAGTACTTC

V gene: TRBV5-4
D gene: TRBD1
clone size: NA
J gene: TRBJ1-1
CDR3 protein: CASSSKATGGHTEAFF
CDR3 DNA: TGTGCCAGCAGCTCAAAAGCGACAGGGGGACACACTGAAGCTTTCTTT

V gene: TRBV4-3
D gene: NA
clone size: NA
J gene: TRBJ2-2
CDR3 protein: CASSQDLTGELFF
CDR3 DNA: TGCGCCAGCAGCCAAGATCTCACCGGGGAGCTGTTTTTT

V gene: TRBV9
D gene: TRBD2
clone size: NA
J gene: TRBJ2-1
CDR3 protein: CASSELAANNEQFF
CDR3 DNA: TGTGCCAGCAGCGAACTAGCGGCTAACAATGAGCAGTTCTTC

V gene: TRBV27
D gene: TRBD2
clone size: NA
J gene: TRBJ2-7
CDR3 protein: CASGTSGISYEQYF
CDR3 DNA: TGTGCCAGCGGGACTAGCGGGATCTCCTACGAGCAGTACTTC

V gene: TRBV21-1
D gene: NA
clone size: NA
J gene: TRBJ1-5
CDR3 protein: CASSKQGQGAGNQPQHF
CDR3 DNA: TGTGCCAGCAGCAAACAAGGACAGGGAGCGGGCAATCAGCCCCAGCATTTT

V gene: TRBV27
D gene: NA
clone size: NA
J gene: TRBJ2-7
CDR3 protein: CASRRGGGQSYEQYF
CDR3 DNA: TGTGCCAGCAGGAGGGGAGGGGGACAGAGCTACGAGCAGTACTTC

V gene: TRBV2
D gene: TRBD2
clone size: NA
J gene: TRBJ2-7
CDR3 protein: CASSEGTSGVYEQYF
CDR3 DNA: TGTGCCAGCAGTGAGGGGACTAGCGGAGTCTACGAGCAGTACTTC

V gene: TRBV5-1
D gene: TRBD2
clone size: NA
J gene: TRBJ2-3
CDR3 protein: CASSSGTSGFPDTQYF
CDR3 DNA: TGCGCCAGCAGCTCCGGGACTAGCGGGTTCCCAGATACGCAGTATTTT

V gene: TRBV9
D gene: NA
clone size: NA
J gene: TRBJ2-3
CDR3 protein: CASSVAPSTDTQYF
CDR3 DNA: TGTGCCAGCAGCGTAGCCCCGAGCACAGATACGCAGTATTTT

V gene: TRBV2
D gene: NA
clone size: NA
J gene: TRBJ1-1
CDR3 protein: CASSEGTTHTEAFF
CDR3 DNA: TGTGCCAGCAGTGAAGGGACAACCCACACTGAAGCTTTCTTT

V gene: TRBV5-8
D gene: TRBD2
clone size: NA
J gene: TRBJ2-5
CDR3 protein: CASSYRLAGGQETQYF
CDR3 DNA: TGTGCCAGCAGCTACCGACTAGCGGGGGGCCAAGAGACCCAGTACTTC

V gene: TRBV18
D gene: NA
clone size: NA
J gene: TRBJ1-4
CDR3 protein: CASSDLSGEKLFF
CDR3 DNA: TGTGCCAGCTCTGATCTCAGTGGTGAAAAACTGTTTTTT

V gene: TRBV30
D gene: NA
clone size: NA
J gene: TRBJ1-5
CDR3 protein: CAWSVRGDGGQPQHF
CDR3 DNA: TGTGCCTGGAGTGTACGAGGGGACGGCGGTCAGCCCCAGCATTTT

V gene: TRBV4-1
D gene: TRBD1
clone size: NA
J gene: TRBJ2-7
CDR3 protein: CASSQTGTVSYEQYF
CDR3 DNA: TGCGCCAGCAGCCAAACCGGGACAGTTAGTTACGAGCAGTACTTC

V gene: TRBV6-5
D gene: NA
clone size: NA
J gene: TRBJ1-2
CDR3 protein: CASSYGRDNYGYTF
CDR3 DNA: TGTGCCAGCAGTTACGGGCGGGATAACTATGGCTACACCTTC

V gene: TRBV7-2
D gene: NA
clone size: NA
J gene: TRBJ1-1
CDR3 protein: CASSGRTGSEAFF
CDR3 DNA: TGTGCCAGCAGCGGGAGAACAGGGTCCGAAGCTTTCTTT

V gene: TRBV30
D gene: NA
clone size: NA
J gene: TRBJ2-7
CDR3 protein: CAWSVKGPSYEQYF
CDR3 DNA: TGTGCCTGGAGTGTAAAAGGTCCAAGCTACGAGCAGTACTTC

V gene: TRBV27
D gene: TRBD2
clone size: once
J gene: TRBJ2-1
CDR3 protein: CASSLWVSAGAGNEQFF
CDR3 DNA: TGTGCCAGCAGTTTATGGGTCTCGGCGGGAGCAGGCAATGAGCAGTTCTTC

V gene: TRBV7-3
D gene: NA
clone size: NA
J gene: TRBJ2-7
CDR3 protein: CASSIQGDEQYF
CDR3 DNA: TGTGCCAGCAGCATACAGGGCGACGAGCAGTACTTC

V gene: TRBV2
D gene: NA
clone size: NA
J gene: TRBJ2-7
CDR3 protein: CASSEAIRDLYF
CDR3 DNA: TGTGCCAGCAGTGAAGCGATACGGGATCTGTACTTC

V gene: TRBV5-5
D gene: NA
clone size: NA
J gene: TRBJ1-2
CDR3 protein: CASTPVGGGYTF
CDR3 DNA: TGTGCCAGCACCCCGGTCGGGGGTGGCTACACCTTC

V gene: TRBV28
D gene: NA
clone size: NA
J gene: TRBJ2-3
CDR3 protein: CASSLIADTQYF
CDR3 DNA: TGTGCCAGCAGCTTAATAGCAGATACGCAGTATTTT

V gene: TRBV10-3
D gene: TRBD2
clone size: NA
J gene: TRBJ2-7
CDR3 protein: CAMGAGWEQYF
CDR3 DNA: TGTGCCATGGGAGCGGGGTGGGAGCAGTACTTC